This T cell receptor (beta chain) was obtained from a study of identical twins (TCRdb year 2016). Background on the whole study: To test whether fetal clonotypes persist, the study used deep sequencing on TCR alpha and beta repertoires from monozygotic twins, unrelated adults of various ages, and cord blood. To rule out contamination, replicate twin experiments were performed at different times with different library preparation protocols.

As concerns this clonotype: The antigen this receptor binds is unknown. No base-level quality is on record; no much larger clone is a single base apart.

The investigation overall reported the following: Fewer insertions were carried by abundant cord blood beta clonotypes; a weaker similar trend was observed in young adult naive repertoires, while no such trend was observed in memory repertoires. Compared with coincidental sharing between unrelated individuals, out-of-frame TCR alpha sequences shared between twins had an excess of sequences with low generation probability. Because the same donors could not be followed over many years, the conclusions relied on cross-sectional statistical analysis. In beta out-of-frame sequences, excess twin sharing was weaker, because having fewer shared sequences lowered the signal-to-noise ratio. Invariant T cells such as MAIT and iNKT could partly confound zero-insertion analyses, though diverse VJ usage argued against this for most clonotypes. In monozygotic twins, out-of-frame TCR alpha sharing was systematically underestimated by recombination models, although the models agreed with sharing between unrelated individuals.

The CDR3 has 11 amino acids, counting the end cysteine and phenylalanine. The entry retains the CDR3 DNA only, 33 bases that are in frame from base 1. Taken from the germline V gene (reference sequence), the CDR1 and CDR2 loops are SGHKS and YYEKEE. Relative to germline, V is missing 10 bases and J is missing 7 bases, with 3 bases of the junction outside any gene match. The method behind the library was 5' RACE. Sequenced using an Illumina HiSeq 2000. Template switching added a universal primer binding site, and the final cDNA carried a unique molecular identifier that allowed TCR cDNA molecules to be counted accurately. Specific primers in the conserved constant-segment region were used to synthesize first-strand cDNA for the TCR alpha and beta chains. To control for contamination, every cDNA library was double barcoded, receiving both a SMART-Mk sample barcode and Illumina barcodes. TruSeq adapter sequences along with Illumina sample barcodes were introduced in two successive PCR steps. Sequencing of the TCR alpha and beta cDNA libraries was done on the Illumina HiSeq platform using custom primers. The authors processed their data as follows. Unique molecular identifiers were extracted from raw reads with MiGEC, and CDR3 positions were determined with MiXCR. For each individual, recombination models were inferred using an EM algorithm with the repgenHMM and IGoR tools. Shared clonotype analysis was performed with the tcR package in R, normalizing sharing by the product of cloneset sizes. To study raw recombination without the effects of thymic and clonal selection, out-of-frame nonproductive sequences were analyzed. Through fastp at Q25 and MiXCR, TCRdb rebuilt clones from the public reads, retaining in-frame beta chains. For every CDR3 protein sequence, its rows merge into one entry that carries the most common genes and DNA. The V and J calls, along with clone size, are taken from TCRdb and not from the paper's own processing. In all, the sample holds around 960,000 distinct CDR3 sequences, and roughly an eighth of those were seen once. The ten largest clones capture about 1.6% of the sample.

Only healthy Caucasian donors were included. Three pairs of female monozygotic twins, all aged roughly 18 to 30 years, were included in the twin cohort. The RNA used for TCR libraries was isolated from peripheral blood mononuclear cells. These data were also filed under a second study, of yellow fever vaccine responses in identical twins. That second publication adds: The T cell response to vaccination in identical twins was reported by the authors to appear partly convergent and partly personalized. In the study, vaccine-responding T cell clones were precisely tracked in identical twins.

The sequence links TRBV5-5 to TRBJ2-1; the central 9 bases match TRBD1. This TCR derives from a young woman in good health. Sequenced: PBMCs. The CDR3 has the sequence CARQGGNEQFF. The nucleotide sequence is TGTGCCCGACAGGGGGGTAATGAGCAGTTCTTC.